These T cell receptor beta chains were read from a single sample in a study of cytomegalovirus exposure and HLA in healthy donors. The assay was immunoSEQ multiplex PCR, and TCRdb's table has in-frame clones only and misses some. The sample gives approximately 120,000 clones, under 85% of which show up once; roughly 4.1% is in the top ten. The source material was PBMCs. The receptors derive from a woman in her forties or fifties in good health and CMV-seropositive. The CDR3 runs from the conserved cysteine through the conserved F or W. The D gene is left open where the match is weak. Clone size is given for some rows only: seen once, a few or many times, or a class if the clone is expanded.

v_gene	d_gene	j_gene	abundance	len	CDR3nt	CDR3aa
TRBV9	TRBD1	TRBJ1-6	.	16	TGTGCCAGCAGCGGAGCAGGGGGCTCCTATAATTCACCCCTCCACTTT	CASSGAGGSYNSPLHF
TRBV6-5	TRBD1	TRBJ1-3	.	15	TGTGCCAGCAGTTACCAAACAGGGGCTGGAAACACCATATATTTT	CASSYQTGAGNTIYF
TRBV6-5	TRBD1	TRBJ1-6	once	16	TGTGCCAGCAGTTACCGCGGGACAGGAAATAATTCACCCCTCCACTTT	CASSYRGTGNNSPLHF
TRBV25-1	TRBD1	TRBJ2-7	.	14	TGTGCCAGCGGGACAGGAAGCGGTTTATACGAGCAGTACTTC	CASGTGSGLYEQYF
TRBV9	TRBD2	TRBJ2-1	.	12	TGTGCCAGCAGCCTTGGACTAGCTGAGCAGTTCTTC	CASSLGLAEQFF
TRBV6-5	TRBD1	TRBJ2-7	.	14	TGTGCCAGCAGTTACGGACAGGTAACCTACGAGCAGTACTTC	CASSYGQVTYEQYF
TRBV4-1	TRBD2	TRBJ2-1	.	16	TGCGCCAGCAGCCAGGGCGGGGGAAGCTCCTACAATGAGCAGTTCTTC	CASSQGGGSSYNEQFF
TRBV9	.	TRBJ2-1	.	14	TGTGCCAGCAGCGTGCGATACCGGGGAGATGAGCAGTTCTTC	CASSVRYRGDEQFF
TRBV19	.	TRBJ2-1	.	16	TGTGCCAGTAGTATAGTTCAAGCGGACTCCTACAATGAGCAGTTCTTC	CASSIVQADSYNEQFF
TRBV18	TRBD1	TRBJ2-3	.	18	TGTGCCAGCTCACCACCGAGCCCAGGGACAGGGGACACAGATACGCAGTATTTT	CASSPPSPGTGDTDTQYF
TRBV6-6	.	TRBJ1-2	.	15	TGTGCCAGCAGACTACTTCAGGACAGTAACTATGGCTACACCTTC	CASRLLQDSNYGYTF
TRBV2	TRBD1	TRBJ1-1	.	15	TGTGCCAGCAGTCAGGGGGCCCGTCGAAACACTGAAGCTTTCTTT	CASSQGARRNTEAFF
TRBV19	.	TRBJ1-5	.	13	TGTGCCAGTAGTTTAGCCGCCAGTCAGCCCCAGCATTTT	CASSLAASQPQHF
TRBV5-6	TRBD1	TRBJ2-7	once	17	TGTGCCAGCAGCTTGGCCGGCCAAGGACAGGAAATCTACGAGCAGTACTTC	CASSLAGQGQEIYEQYF
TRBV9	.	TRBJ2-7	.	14	TGTGCCAGCAGCGCCGCGGGCCGGAGGGGCGAGCAGTACTTC	CASSAAGRRGEQYF
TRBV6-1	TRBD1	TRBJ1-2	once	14	TGTGCCAGCCCGGGACAGCCTACTTTGGGGGGCTACACCTTC	CASPGQPTLGGYTF
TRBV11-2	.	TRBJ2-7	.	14	TGTGCCAGCACCTCTAAACGGACACCCCAAGAGCAGTACTTC	CASTSKRTPQEQYF
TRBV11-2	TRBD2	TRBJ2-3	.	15	TGTGCCAGCAGCCGAAGCGGGGGGGGATTAGATACGCAGTATTTT	CASSRSGGGLDTQYF
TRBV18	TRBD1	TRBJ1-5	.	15	TGTGCCAGCTCACAGGGACAGGGGAGCAATCAGCCCCAGCATTTT	CASSQGQGSNQPQHF
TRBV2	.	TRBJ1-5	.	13	TGTGCCAGCAGTGAACGGAGTTCCTGGCCCCAGCATTTT	CASSERSSWPQHF
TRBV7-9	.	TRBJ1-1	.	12	TGTGCCAGCAGCCCACAATCAGGGGAAGCTTTCTTT	CASSPQSGEAFF
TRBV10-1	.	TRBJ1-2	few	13	TGCGCCAGCAGTGAAAGGCAGGGGTATGGCTACACCTTC	CASSERQGYGYTF
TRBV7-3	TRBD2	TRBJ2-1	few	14	TGTGCCAGCAGCTTAGATCCTAGCGGGGGGGAGCAGTTCTTC	CASSLDPSGGEQFF
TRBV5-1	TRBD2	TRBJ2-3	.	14	TGCGCCAGCAGCTTGGGGCGGGGGGCAGATACGCAGTATTTT	CASSLGRGADTQYF
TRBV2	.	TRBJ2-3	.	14	TGTGCCAGCAGGGTACTAGTTGTGTCAGATACGCAGTATTTT	CASRVLVVSDTQYF
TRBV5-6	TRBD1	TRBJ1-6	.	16	TGTGCCAGCAGCTTATGGGACAGCTCCTATAATTCACCCCTCCACTTT	CASSLWDSSYNSPLHF
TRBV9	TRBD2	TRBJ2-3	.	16	TGTGCCAGCAGCGTAGCTGCGGGGGTTGTCACAGATACGCAGTATTTT	CASSVAAGVVTDTQYF
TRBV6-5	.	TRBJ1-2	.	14	TGTGCCAGCAGTGTGACAGTAGCAAACTATGGCTACACCTTC	CASSVTVANYGYTF
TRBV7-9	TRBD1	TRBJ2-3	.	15	TGTGCCAGCAGCCGACAGGGTGTGAGCACAGATACGCAGTATTTT	CASSRQGVSTDTQYF
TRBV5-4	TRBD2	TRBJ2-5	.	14	TGTGCCAGCAGCCACGGGACTAGCGGGATTCGGCAGTACTTC	CASSHGTSGIRQYF
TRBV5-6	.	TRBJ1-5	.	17	TGTGCCAGCAGCTTGGAAAGGTCGGGGTATAGCAATCAGCCCCAGCATTTT	CASSLERSGYSNQPQHF
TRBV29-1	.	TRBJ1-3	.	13	TGCAGCGTTGGTTATAACTCTGGAAACACCATATATTTT	CSVGYNSGNTIYF
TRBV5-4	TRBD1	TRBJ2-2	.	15	TGTGCCAGCAGCGCCAGACAGGGTCTCACCGGGGAGCTGTTTTTT	CASSARQGLTGELFF
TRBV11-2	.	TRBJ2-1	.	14	TGTGCCAGCAGCTCCAGGGTTTTCTACAATGAGCAGTTCTTC	CASSSRVFYNEQFF
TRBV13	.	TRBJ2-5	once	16	TGTGCCAGCAGCCCTGGGGGCAGGTCACAACAAGAGACCCAGTACTTC	CASSPGGRSQQETQYF
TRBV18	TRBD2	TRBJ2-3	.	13	TGTGCCAGCAGCGGGGGGGCCGGAGATACGCAGTATTTT	CASSGGAGDTQYF
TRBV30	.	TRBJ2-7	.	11	TGTGCCTGGAGTGTACAGTACGAGCAGTACTTC	CAWSVQYEQYF
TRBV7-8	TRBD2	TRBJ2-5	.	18	TGTGCCAGCAGCTCATCACCGGGACTAGCGGGTATTCAAGAGACCCAGTACTTC	CASSSSPGLAGIQETQYF
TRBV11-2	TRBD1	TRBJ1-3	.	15	TGTGCCAGCAGCTGGGACAGGGTCTCTGGAAACACCATATATTTT	CASSWDRVSGNTIYF
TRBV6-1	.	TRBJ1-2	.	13	TGTGCCAGCAGTGAAAGAGGGCCGTATGGCTACACCTTC	CASSERGPYGYTF
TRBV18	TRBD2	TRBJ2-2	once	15	TGTGCCAGCTCAGGGGGACTACCTAACACCGGGGAGCTGTTTTTT	CASSGGLPNTGELFF
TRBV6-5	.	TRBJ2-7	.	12	TGTGCCAGCAGTTCGGGGTTCCACGAGCAGTACTTC	CASSSGFHEQYF
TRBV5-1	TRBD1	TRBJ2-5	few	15	TGCGCCAGCAGCTTTGGACAGGCTGGAGTGGAGACCCAGTACTTC	CASSFGQAGVETQYF
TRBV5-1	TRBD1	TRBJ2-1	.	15	TGCGCCAGCAGCTTGGGTGGACAGGGCTACAATGAGCAGTTCTTC	CASSLGGQGYNEQFF
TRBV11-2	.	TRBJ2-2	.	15	TGTGCCAGCAGCTTATTCAGTGTGAACACCGGGGAGCTGTTTTTT	CASSLFSVNTGELFF
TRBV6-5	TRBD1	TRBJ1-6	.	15	TGTGCCAGCAGCATAACAGGGGTCAGCTATTCACCCCTCCACTTT	CASSITGVSYSPLHF